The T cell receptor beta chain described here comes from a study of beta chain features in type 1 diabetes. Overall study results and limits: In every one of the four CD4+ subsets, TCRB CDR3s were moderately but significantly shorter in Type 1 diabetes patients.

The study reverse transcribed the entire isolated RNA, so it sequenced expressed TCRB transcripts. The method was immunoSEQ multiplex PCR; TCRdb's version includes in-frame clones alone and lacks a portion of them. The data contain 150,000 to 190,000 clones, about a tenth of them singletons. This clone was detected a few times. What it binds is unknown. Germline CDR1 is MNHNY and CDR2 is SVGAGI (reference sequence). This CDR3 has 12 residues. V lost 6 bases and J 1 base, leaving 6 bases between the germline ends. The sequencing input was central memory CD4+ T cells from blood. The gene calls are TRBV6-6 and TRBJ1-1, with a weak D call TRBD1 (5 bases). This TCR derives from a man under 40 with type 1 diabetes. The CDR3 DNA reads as TGTGCCAGCAGGGGGCCGAACACTGAAGCTTTCTTT. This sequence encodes CASRGPNTEAFF.